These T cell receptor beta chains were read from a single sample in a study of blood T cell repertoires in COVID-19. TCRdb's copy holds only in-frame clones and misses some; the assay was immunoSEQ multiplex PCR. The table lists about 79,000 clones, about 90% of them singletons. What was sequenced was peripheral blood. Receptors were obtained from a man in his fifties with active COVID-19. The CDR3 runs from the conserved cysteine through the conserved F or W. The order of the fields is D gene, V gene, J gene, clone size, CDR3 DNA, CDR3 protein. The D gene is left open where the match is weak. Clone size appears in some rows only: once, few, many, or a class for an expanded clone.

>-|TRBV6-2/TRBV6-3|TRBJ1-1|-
TGTGCCAGCAGCCCTACAGGGTTACCTGAAGCTTTCTTT
CASSPTGLPEAFF
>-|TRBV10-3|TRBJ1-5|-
TGTGCCATCAGTACCCGGGACAAGGGGCAGCCCCAGCATTTT
CAISTRDKGQPQHF
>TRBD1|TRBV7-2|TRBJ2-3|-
TGTGCCAGCAGCCTAGACAGGGTCTACGATACGCAGTATTTT
CASSLDRVYDTQYF
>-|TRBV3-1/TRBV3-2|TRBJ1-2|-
TGTGCCAGCAGCCAAAGGGAGTCGGACTATGGCTACACCTTC
CASSQRESDYGYTF
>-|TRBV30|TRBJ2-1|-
TGTGCCTGGAGTACCGGGACACCGGATTACAATGAGCAGTTCTTC
CAWSTGTPDYNEQFF
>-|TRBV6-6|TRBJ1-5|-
TGTGCCAGCAGTTACTCGGGCCGGGGTCAGCCCCAGCATTTT
CASSYSGRGQPQHF
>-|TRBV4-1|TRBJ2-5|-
TGCGCCAGCAGCCACCCGGACAGCCAAGAGACCCAGTACTTC
CASSHPDSQETQYF
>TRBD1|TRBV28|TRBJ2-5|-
TGTGCCAGCACCTACCCGGGACAGGGTTTGGAGACCCAGTACTTC
CASTYPGQGLETQYF
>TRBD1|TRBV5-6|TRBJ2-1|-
TGTGCCAGCACCCCCACAGGGGACAATGAGCAGTTCTTC
CASTPTGDNEQFF
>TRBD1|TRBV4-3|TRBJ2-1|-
TGCGCCAGCAGCCGGGGGGGCCGGGACAGGGTGTACAATGAGCAGTTCTTC
CASSRGGRDRVYNEQFF
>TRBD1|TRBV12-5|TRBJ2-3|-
TGTGCTAGTGGGCTTACAGGGGCAGATACGCAGTATTTT
CASGLTGADTQYF
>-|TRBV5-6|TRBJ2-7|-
TGTGCCAGCAGCCGGGGACTCTACGAGCAGTACTTC
CASSRGLYEQYF
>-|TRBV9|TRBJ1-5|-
TGTGCCAGCAGCCAGGGGTCCAATCAGCCCCAGCATTTT
CASSQGSNQPQHF
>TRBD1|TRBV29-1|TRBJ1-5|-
TGCAGCGTGGCCCAGACAGGGGCTGATCAGCCCCAGCATTTT
CSVAQTGADQPQHF
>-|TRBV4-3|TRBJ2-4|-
TGCGCCAGCAGCCAAGATTACGGTGTAAACATTCAGTACTTC
CASSQDYGVNIQYF
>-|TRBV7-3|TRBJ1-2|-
TGTGCCAGCAGCGCCCCAGGGTTAGGCTATGGCTACACCTTC
CASSAPGLGYGYTF
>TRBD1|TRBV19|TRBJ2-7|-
TGTGCCAGTAGTCCGCGGCGGACAGGGGGCATCTACGAGCAGTACTTC
CASSPRRTGGIYEQYF
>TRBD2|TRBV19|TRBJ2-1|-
TGTGCCAGTAGCCCCAGCGGGGGAGCAGAGCAGTTCTTC
CASSPSGGAEQFF
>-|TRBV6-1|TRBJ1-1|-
TGTGCCAGCAGTGAATCGGGGAACACTGAAGCTTTCTTT
CASSESGNTEAFF
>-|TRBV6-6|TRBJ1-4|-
TGTGCCAGCAGTACAGGTTATTCTAATGAAAAACTGTTTTTT
CASSTGYSNEKLFF
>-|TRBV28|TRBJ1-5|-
TGTGCCAGCAGTTCAAACCCACAGGTTGTCCAGCCCCAGCATTTT
CASSSNPQVVQPQHF
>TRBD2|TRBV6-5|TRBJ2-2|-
TGTGCCAGCGTCACGGCGGGAGGGTCCGGGGAGCTGTTTTTT
CASVTAGGSGELFF
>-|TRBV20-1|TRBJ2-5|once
TGCAGTGCTAGTTCAGGGCAGGGAGAGACCCAGTACTTC
CSASSGQGETQYF
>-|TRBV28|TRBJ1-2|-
TGTGCCAGCAGTTTAACGGGAGACTATGGCTACACCTTC
CASSLTGDYGYTF
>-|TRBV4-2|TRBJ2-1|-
TGTGCCAGCAGCCAAGACCCCCTGAGCTCCTACAATGAGCAGTTCTTC
CASSQDPLSSYNEQFF
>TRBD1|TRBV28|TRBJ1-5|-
TGTGCCAGCAGTACAACAGGGGAGGCTGCTGCTGGTGGCAATCAGCCCCAGCATTTT
CASSTTGEAAAGGNQPQHF
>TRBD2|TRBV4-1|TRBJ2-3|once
TGCGCCAGCAGCCAACGTATTATAGCGGGAGGGCCAGATACGCAGTATTTT
CASSQRIIAGGPDTQYF
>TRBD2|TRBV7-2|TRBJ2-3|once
TGTGCCAGCAGCTTAGTGGCGGGAGCGCCAGATACGCAGTATTTT
CASSLVAGAPDTQYF
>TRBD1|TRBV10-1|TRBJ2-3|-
TGCGCCAGCAGTGACTACGGGACAGGGCGTACAGATACGCAGTATTTT
CASSDYGTGRTDTQYF
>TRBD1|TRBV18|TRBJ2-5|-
TGTGCCAGCTCACCACGACAGGGAACCCAAGAGACCCAGTACTTC
CASSPRQGTQETQYF
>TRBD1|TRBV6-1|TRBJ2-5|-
TGTGCCAGCAGTGAATTAGTCGGGACAGGGGGTATTAAGACCCAGTACTTC
CASSELVGTGGIKTQYF
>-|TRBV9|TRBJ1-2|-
TGTGCCAGCAGCCCTCAGACAGACTTCTATGGCTACACCTTC
CASSPQTDFYGYTF
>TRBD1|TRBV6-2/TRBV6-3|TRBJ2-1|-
TGTGCCAGCAGTACTACAGGGGCGCCATACAATGAGCAGTTCTTC
CASSTTGAPYNEQFF
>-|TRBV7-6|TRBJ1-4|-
TGTGCCAGCAGCTCCTCAATCCGGGACTACGAAAAACTGTTTTTT
CASSSSIRDYEKLFF
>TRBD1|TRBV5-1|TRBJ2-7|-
TGCGCCAGCAGCGCGGACAGGCCTCTCTCCTACGAGCAGTACTTC
CASSADRPLSYEQYF
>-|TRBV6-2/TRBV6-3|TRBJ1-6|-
TGTGCCAGCAGTTACAGGAGTGTCGGCAATTCACCCCTCCACTTT
CASSYRSVGNSPLHF
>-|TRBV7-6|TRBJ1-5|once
TGTGCCAGCAGCTTAGGGGGCTTAGCGGGACAGCCCCAGCATTTT
CASSLGGLAGQPQHF
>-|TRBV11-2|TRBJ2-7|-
TGTGCCAGCAGCTTAAGCAGGGCTTACGAGCAGTACTTC
CASSLSRAYEQYF
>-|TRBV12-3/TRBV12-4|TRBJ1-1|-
TGTGCCAGCAGTTTAAACGGGAACACTGAAGCTTTCTTT
CASSLNGNTEAFF
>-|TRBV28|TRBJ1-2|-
TGTGCCAGCAGTTTGGCAGGGGCATACTATGGCTACACCTTC
CASSLAGAYYGYTF